The following is a TCR beta chain sequence with its context. This entry comes from a study of blood T cell repertoires in COVID-19. Study context: The study drew acute and convalescent COVID-19 samples from the United States, Italy and Spain. Nucleic acid was either cDNA or gDNA, and it came from T cells, B-cell-depleted T cells, or PBMCs.

As processed by the authors: Nucleated cell number was recorded as an estimate derived from reference gene primer amplification. TCRdb's table, derived via immunoSEQ multiplex PCR, lists solely in-frame clones and lacks some. V and J calls and clone size follow that table, whereas D and trimming were derived from the DNA. The sample holds 80,000 to 90,000 clones, about 83% seen once. Trimming stripped 5 bases from V and 7 bases from J, with 12 bases between. The CDR3 is made up of 14 amino acids. Per germline, CDR1 SGHVS and CDR2 FQNEAQ. This chain joins TRBV7-8 and TRBJ1-6; no firm D call. The sequencing input was peripheral blood. This TCR came from a man aged 60 to 75 with acute or convalescent COVID-19. The CDR3 DNA sequence: TGTGCCAGCAGCCAAGTCGCGGGGAATTCACCCCTCCACTTT. It translates to CASSQVAGNSPLHF.